This T cell receptor beta chain was recovered during a study of shared clonotypes between healthy human individuals. General observations from the study: Generation probabilities of non-shared clonotypes were lower (relative to those shared by all four donors).

Notes on this clone: Its antigen is undetermined.

Several immunoSEQ plates received, in even portions, the genomic DNA of each subset. Profiled with immunoSEQ multiplex PCR; TCRdb holds only in-frame clones, not every one. The data contain 2 million to 3 million clones, over 85% of them singletons. Sample: naive CD4+ T cells from PBMCs. Subset reported: CD45RA+ positively selected. This clonotype was sampled from a man between 18 and 35 years old in good health. Some clones in this sample may be carry-over from other donors' samples.

The CDR3 loop reads CASSVVDGSHEQYF. The CDR3, as DNA: TGTGCCAGCAGCGTAGTCGACGGATCCCACGAGCAGTACTTC. The chain is built from TRBV9 and TRBJ2-7; D is unclear. The germline V and J ends were trimmed by 0 bases and 5 bases, with 12 bases remaining between them. From germline, CDR1 is SGDLS and CDR2 YYNGEE. The CDR3 runs to 14 residues.